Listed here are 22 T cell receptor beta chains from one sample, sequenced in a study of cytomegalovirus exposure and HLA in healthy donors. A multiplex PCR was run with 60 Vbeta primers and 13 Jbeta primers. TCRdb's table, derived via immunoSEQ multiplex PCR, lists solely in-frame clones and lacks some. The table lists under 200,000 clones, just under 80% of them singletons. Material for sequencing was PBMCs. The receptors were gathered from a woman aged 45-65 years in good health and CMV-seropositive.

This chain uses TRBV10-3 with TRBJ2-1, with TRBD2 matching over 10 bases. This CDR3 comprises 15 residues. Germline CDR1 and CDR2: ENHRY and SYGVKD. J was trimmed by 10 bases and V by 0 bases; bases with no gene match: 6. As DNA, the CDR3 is TGTGCCATCAGTGAGTCGCCGGGACTAGCGTTAGAGCAGTTCTTC. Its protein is CAISESPGLALEQFF.

The CDR3 DNA follows: TGTGCCAGCAGCCCGGACAGAGCCTACGAGCAGTACTTC. It codes for CASSPDRAYEQYF. The J gene is TRBJ2-7, the V gene TRBV7-9; a possible D gene is TRBD1 (6 bases). Trimming cost V 5 bases and J 2 bases, with 10 bases left between them. The CDR3 covers 13 residues. Germline lookup yields CDR1 SEHNR and CDR2 FQNEAQ (reference sequence).

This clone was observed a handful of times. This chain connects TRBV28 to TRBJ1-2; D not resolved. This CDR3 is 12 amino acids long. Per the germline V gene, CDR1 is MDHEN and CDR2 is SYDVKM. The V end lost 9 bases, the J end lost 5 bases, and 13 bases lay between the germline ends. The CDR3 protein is CASRYRSYGYTF. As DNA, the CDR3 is TGTGCCAGTCGGTACAGATCTTATGGCTACACCTTC.

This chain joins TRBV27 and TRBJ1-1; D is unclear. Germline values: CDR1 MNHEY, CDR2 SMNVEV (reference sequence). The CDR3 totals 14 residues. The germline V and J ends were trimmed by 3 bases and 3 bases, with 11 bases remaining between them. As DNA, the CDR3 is TGTGCCAGCAGTTTTGATCCTCGGGACACTGAAGCTTTCTTT. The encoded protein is CASSFDPRDTEAFF.

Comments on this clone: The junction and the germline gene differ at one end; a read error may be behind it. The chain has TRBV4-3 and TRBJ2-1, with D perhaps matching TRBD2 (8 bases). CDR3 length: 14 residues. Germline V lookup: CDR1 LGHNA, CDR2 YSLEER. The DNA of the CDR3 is TGCGCCAGCAGCCAAAACACAGGGGCTAGCGGGCGTATCTTC. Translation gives CASSQNTGASGRIF.

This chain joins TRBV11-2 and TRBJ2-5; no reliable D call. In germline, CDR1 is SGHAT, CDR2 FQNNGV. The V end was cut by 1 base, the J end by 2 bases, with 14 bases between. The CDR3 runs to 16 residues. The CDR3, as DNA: TGTGCCAGCAGCTTAGGACCAGCCGCGACTCAAGAGACCCAGTACTTC. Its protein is CASSLGPAATQETQYF.

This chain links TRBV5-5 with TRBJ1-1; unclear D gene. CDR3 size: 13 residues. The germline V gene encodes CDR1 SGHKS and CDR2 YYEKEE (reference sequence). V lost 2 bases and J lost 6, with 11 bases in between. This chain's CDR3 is CASSFAGSPEAFF. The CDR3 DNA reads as TGTGCCAGCAGCTTCGCGGGGAGCCCTGAAGCTTTCTTT.

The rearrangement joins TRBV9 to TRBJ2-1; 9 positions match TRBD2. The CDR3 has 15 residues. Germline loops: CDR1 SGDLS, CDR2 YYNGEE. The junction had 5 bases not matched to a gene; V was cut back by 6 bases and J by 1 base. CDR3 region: CASNKAGGSYNEQFF. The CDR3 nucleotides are TGTGCCAGCAACAAAGCGGGAGGTTCCTACAATGAGCAGTTCTTC.

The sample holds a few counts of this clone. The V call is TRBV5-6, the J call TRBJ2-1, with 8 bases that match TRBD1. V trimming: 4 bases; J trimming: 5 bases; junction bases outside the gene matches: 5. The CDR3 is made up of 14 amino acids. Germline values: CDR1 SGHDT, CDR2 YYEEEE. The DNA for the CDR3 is TGTGCCAGCAGCCCAACAGGGGGACACAATGAGCAGTTCTTC. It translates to CASSPTGGHNEQFF.

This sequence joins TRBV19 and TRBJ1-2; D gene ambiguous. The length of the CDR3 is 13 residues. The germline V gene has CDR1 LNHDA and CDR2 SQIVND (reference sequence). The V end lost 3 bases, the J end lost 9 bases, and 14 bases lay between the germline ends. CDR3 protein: CASSMSGVLSYTF. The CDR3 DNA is TGTGCCAGTAGTATGTCCGGGGTCTTGAGCTACACCTTC.

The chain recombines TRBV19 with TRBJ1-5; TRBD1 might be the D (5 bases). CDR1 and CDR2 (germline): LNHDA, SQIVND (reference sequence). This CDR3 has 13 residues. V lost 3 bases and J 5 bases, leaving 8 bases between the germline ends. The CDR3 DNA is TGTGCCAGTAGTATGGGCAGGGATCAGCCCCAGCATTTT. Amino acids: CASSMGRDQPQHF.

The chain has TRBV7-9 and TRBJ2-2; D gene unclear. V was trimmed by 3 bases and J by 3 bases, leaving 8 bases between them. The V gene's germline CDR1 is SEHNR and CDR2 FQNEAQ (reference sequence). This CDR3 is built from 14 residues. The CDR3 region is CASSFTGYTGELFF. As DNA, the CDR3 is TGTGCCAGCAGCTTCACCGGTTACACCGGGGAGCTGTTTTTT.

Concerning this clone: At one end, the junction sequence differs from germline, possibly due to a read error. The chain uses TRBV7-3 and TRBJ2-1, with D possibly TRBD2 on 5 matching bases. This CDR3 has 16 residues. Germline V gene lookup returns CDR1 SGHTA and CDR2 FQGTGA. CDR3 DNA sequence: TGTTCCAGCAGCCCCACGGGTGGGAGCTCCTACAATGAGCAGTTCTTC. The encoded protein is CSSSPTGGSSYNEQFF.

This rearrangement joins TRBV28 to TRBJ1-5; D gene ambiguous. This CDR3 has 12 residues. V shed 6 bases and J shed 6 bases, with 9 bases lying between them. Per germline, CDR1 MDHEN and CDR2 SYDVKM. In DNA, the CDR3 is TGTGCCAGCAGGCCACTCGTTCAGCCCCAGCATTTT. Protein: CASRPLVQPQHF.

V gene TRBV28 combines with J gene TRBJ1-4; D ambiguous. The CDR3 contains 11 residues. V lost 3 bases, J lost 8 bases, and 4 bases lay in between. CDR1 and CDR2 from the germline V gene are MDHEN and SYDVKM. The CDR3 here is CASSFEEKLFF. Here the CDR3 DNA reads TGTGCCAGCAGTTTCGAGGAAAAACTGTTTTTT.

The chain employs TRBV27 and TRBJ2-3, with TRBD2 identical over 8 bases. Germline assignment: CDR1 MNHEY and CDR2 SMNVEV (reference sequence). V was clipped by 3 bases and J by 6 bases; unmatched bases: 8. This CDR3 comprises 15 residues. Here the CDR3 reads CASSFSSGLWDTQYF. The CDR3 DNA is TGTGCCAGCAGTTTCTCTAGCGGGCTTTGGGATACGCAGTATTTT.

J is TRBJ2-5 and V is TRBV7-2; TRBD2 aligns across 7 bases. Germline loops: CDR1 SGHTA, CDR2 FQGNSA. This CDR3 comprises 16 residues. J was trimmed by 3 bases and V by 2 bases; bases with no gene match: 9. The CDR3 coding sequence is TGTGCCAGCAGCTTATTTTACGGGGGGATCAAAGAGACCCAGTACTTC. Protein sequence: CASSLFYGGIKETQYF.

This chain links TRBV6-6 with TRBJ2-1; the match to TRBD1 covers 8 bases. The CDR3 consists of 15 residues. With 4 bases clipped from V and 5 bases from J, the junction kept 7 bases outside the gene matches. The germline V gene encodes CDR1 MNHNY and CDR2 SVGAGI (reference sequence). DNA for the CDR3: TGTGCCAGCAGTTTGACAGGGGCGATACACAATGAGCAGTTCTTC. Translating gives CASSLTGAIHNEQFF.

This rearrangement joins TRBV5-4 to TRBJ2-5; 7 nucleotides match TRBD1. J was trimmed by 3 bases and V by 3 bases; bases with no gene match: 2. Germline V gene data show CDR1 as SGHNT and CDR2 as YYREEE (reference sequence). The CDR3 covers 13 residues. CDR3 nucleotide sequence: TGTGCCAGCAGCTCAACAGGGGAAGAGACCCAGTACTTC. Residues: CASSSTGEETQYF.

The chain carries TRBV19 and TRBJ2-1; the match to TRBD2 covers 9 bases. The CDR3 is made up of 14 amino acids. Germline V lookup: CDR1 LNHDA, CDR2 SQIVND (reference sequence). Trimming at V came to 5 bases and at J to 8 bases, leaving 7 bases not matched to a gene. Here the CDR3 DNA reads TGTGCCAGTAGTGCGGGAGGGCCTAGGTATGAGCAGTTCTTC. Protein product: CASSAGGPRYEQFF.

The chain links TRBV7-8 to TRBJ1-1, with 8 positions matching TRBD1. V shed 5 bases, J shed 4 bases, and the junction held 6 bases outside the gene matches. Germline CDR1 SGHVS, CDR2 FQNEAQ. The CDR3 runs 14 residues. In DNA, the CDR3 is TGTGCCAGCAGCGTCACAGGGGGACTCACTGAAGCTTTCTTT. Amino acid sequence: CASSVTGGLTEAFF.

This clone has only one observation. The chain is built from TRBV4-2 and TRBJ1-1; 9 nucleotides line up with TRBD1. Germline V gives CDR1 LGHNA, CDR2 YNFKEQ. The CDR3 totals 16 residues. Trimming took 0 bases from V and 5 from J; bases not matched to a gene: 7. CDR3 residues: CASSQDRNRGRTEAFF. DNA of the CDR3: TGTGCCAGCAGCCAAGATCGTAACAGGGGGCGAACTGAAGCTTTCTTT.